A single sample is the source of the 25 T cell receptor beta chains below, sequenced in a study of blood T cells in healthy people across ages. PCR was performed a second time for roughly 6 to 12 cycles using a sample-barcoded 5' primer and a J-beta primer mix. TCRdb used MiXCR to reprocess the 5' RACE reads, holding one entry per CDR3 protein. The table records 600,000 to 800,000 distinct CDR3 sequences, over 40% of them present only once. Input material: blood. Every receptor here comes from a woman older than 75 in good health.

This chain links TRBV20-1 with TRBJ2-5, with D perhaps TRBD2 (5 bases). Looked up from germline, CDR1 is DFQATT and CDR2 is SNEGSKA (reference sequence). The V gene lost 3 bases and the J gene lost 4 bases, with 15 bases spanning the gap. The CDR3 spans 14 residues. Here the CDR3 reads CSASPREYPETQYF. The CDR3 bases are TGCAGTGCTAGCCCGAGGGAGTACCCAGAGACCCAGTACTTC.

The CDR3 DNA reads TGCGCCAGCAGCCGGACTAGCGGGAGGGAGCATGAGCAGTTCTTC. This translates into CASSRTSGREHEQFF. This chain uses TRBV5-1 with TRBJ2-1; 15 bases fit TRBD2. Trimming at V came to 4 bases and at J to 8 bases, leaving 4 bases not matched to a gene. Germline CDR1 reads SGHRS; CDR2 reads YFSETQ. CDR3 size: 15 residues. The whole variable domain, filled in from reference TRBV5-1 and TRBJ2-1, reads KAGVTQTPRYLIKTRGQQVTLSCSPISGHRSVSWYQQTPGQGLQFLFEYFSETQRNKGNFPGRFSGRQFSNSRSEMNVSTLELGDSALYLCASSRTSGREHEQFFGPGTRLTVL.

On this clonotype: At one boundary the junction diverges from the germline segment, which might be a read error. The DNA for the CDR3 is TGTGCCAGCAGTTTATTCGCGGGACCCTCCTGGGATACGCGGTATTTT. The encoded protein is CASSLFAGPSWDTRYF. The V and J genes are TRBV27 and TRBJ2-3, with D perhaps matching TRBD2 (6 bases). This CDR3 has 16 residues. CDR1 MNHEY and CDR2 SMNVEV come from the germline V gene (reference sequence).

The chain joins TRBV21-1 to TRBJ1-5; no check of the table's D call, TRBD1, against the DNA was made. TRBV21-1 is a pseudogene. There are 15 residues in the CDR3. In DNA form, the CDR3 reads TGTGCCAGGTCGGGGACACGGACAGAGAATCAGCCCCAGCATTTT. It encodes CARSGTRTENQPQHF.

This clonotype was recorded once. A much larger clone differs by one base, so this may be a read error. The rearrangement joins TRBV2 to TRBJ2-7; D is undetermined. CDR3 size: 14 residues. Germline CDR1 SNHLY, CDR2 FYNNEI. With 5 bases removed from V and 0 bases from J, the gap between germline ends came to 11 bases. The CDR3 is CASSSCSDSYEQYF. The CDR3 DNA reads as TGTGCCAGCAGTTCCTGCAGCGACTCCTACGAGCAGTACTTC. The entire variable domain, with the rest obtained from reference TRBV2 and TRBJ2-7, is as follows: EPEVTQTPSHQVTQMGQEVILRCVPISNHLYFYWYRQILGQKVEFLVSFYNNEISEKSEIFDDQFSVERPDGSNFTLKIRSTKLEDSAMYFCASSSCSDSYEQYFGPGTRLTVT.

The sample holds many counts of this clonotype. J is TRBJ1-2 and V is TRBV27; D is undetermined. This CDR3 has 13 residues. The germline V and J ends were trimmed by 5 bases and 4 bases, with 11 bases remaining between them. The germline V gene has CDR1 MNHEY and CDR2 SMNVEV (reference sequence). The CDR3 DNA reads as TGTGCCAGCAGTCCCACTCTAGTCTATGGCTACACCTTC. It encodes CASSPTLVYGYTF.

Concerning this clonotype: Just one base apart from a much larger clone, this may be a read error. This CDR3 is CTIRGTRDRKSEQYF. The CDR3 region has the DNA TGTACCATCAGAGGAACACGGGACAGAAAGTCCGAGCAGTACTTC. The V and J genes are TRBV10-3 and TRBJ2-7; TRBD1 agrees at 7 bases. The CDR3 loop spans 15 amino acids. Germline CDR1 ENHRY, CDR2 SYGVKD.

This clonotype was seen at least ten times. The chain links TRBV12-3 or TRBV12-4 to TRBJ2-7; 12 bases agree with TRBD2. The CDR3 extends over 18 amino acids. V was clipped by 0 bases and J by 5 bases; unmatched bases: 11. CDR3 loop: CASSLAIRATSGSNEQYF. Written as DNA, the CDR3 is TGTGCCAGCAGTTTAGCGATAAGGGCGACTAGCGGGAGCAACGAGCAGTACTTC.

This clonotype was observed at least ten times. The chain couples TRBV20-1 to TRBJ2-4; 8 bases line up with TRBD2. V dropped 3 bases and J dropped 1; count of bases not matched to a gene: 5. Germline lookup yields CDR1 DFQATT and CDR2 SNEGSKA (reference sequence). The CDR3 contains 15 residues. CDR3: CSASRSGGAKNIQYF. The DNA of the CDR3 is TGCAGTGCTAGTCGTTCGGGGGGGGCCAAAAACATTCAGTACTTC.

This clonotype appeared a few times. This may be a read error: a much more frequent sequence differs by one nucleotide. This chain uses TRBV5-1 with TRBJ2-5, with 10 positions matching TRBD1. Germline V CDR1 and CDR2: SGHRS, YFSETQ. With 7 bases clipped from V and 5 bases from J, the junction kept 11 bases outside the gene matches. This CDR3 spans 15 amino acids. The CDR3 reads CASYDVTGGLETQYF. DNA of the CDR3: TGCGCCAGCTATGATGTGACAGGGGGCCTGGAGACCCAGTACTTC.

The V and J genes are TRBV18 and TRBJ1-1; D perhaps matches TRBD1 (5 bases). The CDR3 is made up of 15 amino acids. The V end lost 0 bases, the J end lost 0 bases, and 8 bases lay between the germline ends. From germline, CDR1 is KGHSH and CDR2 LQKENI. CDR3 loop: CASSPPSTVNTEAFF. The CDR3 DNA reads as TGTGCCAGCTCACCACCCTCGACAGTGAACACTGAAGCTTTCTTT.

The CDR3 is CASSPYRGSRFEQYF. In DNA, the CDR3 is TGCGCCAGCAGCCCCTACCGGGGCAGTCGTTTCGAGCAGTACTTC. The chain has TRBV4-3 and TRBJ2-7, with D perhaps given as TRBD1 or TRBD2 (5 bases each). There are 15 residues in the CDR3. The V and J ends lost 4 bases and 6 bases respectively, with 19 bases between them. Germline loops: CDR1 LGHNA, CDR2 YSLEER.

For this clonotype: This clone may be a read error of a much larger clone one base away. V gene TRBV11-1 combines with J gene TRBJ2-1; D uncertain. Germline V gene sequence: CDR1 SGHAT, CDR2 FQDESV (reference sequence). The V end was cut by 3 bases, the J end by 10 bases, with 10 bases between. This CDR3 is built from 12 residues. As DNA, the CDR3 is TGTGCCAGCAGCTTTGGCCGCTGGGAGCAGTTCTTC. Residues: CASSFGRWEQFF.

The chain employs TRBV2 and TRBJ2-3; the match to TRBD1 covers 9 bases. This CDR3 has 12 residues. V lost 7 bases and J lost 5; bases outside the gene matches: 1. CDR1 is SNHLY, CDR2 FYNNEI, per germline. CDR3 loop: CASNRGQDTQYF. CDR3 nucleotides: TGTGCCAGCAACAGGGGGCAAGATACGCAGTATTTT.

Note on this clonotype: A much bigger clone sits one base away, suggesting this may be a read error. V is TRBV29-1 and J is TRBJ2-5; 10 nucleotides line up with TRBD2. CDR1 and CDR2 from the germline V gene are SQVTM and ANQGSEA. The CDR3 is 16 residues long. V trimming: 2 bases; J trimming: 11 bases; junction bases outside the gene matches: 17. This CDR3 is CSVERGTSGAYNEQYF. CDR3 coding DNA: TGCAGCGTTGAAAGGGGCACTAGCGGGGCCTACAATGAGCAGTACTTC.

CDR3: CASSAKPTSGYSTDTQYF. Here the CDR3 DNA reads TGTGCCAGCTCAGCGAAACCCACTAGCGGTTATTCCACAGATACGCAGTATTTT. J is TRBJ2-3 and V is TRBV18; 8 nucleotides agree with TRBD2. CDR1 and CDR2 from the germline V gene are KGHSH and LQKENI. Trimming cost V 5 bases and J 2 bases; bases outside gene matches: 15. CDR3 size: 18 residues.

This chain connects TRBV20-1 to TRBJ2-5; 13 bases fit TRBD2. The J call may be mistaken, given a closer DNA end match to TRBJ2-7. In germline, CDR1 is DFQATT, CDR2 SNEGSKA (reference sequence). The length of the CDR3 is 15 residues. The CDR3 bases are TGCAGTGCTCCTCTGACTAGCGGGGGGTCCTACGAGCAGTACTTC. Translation: CSAPLTSGGSYEQYF.

In its sample, this clonotype was seen a few times. The V and J genes are TRBV7-9 and TRBJ2-5; 7 bases align to TRBD2. Germline V gene data show CDR1 as SEHNR and CDR2 as FQNEAQ (reference sequence). This CDR3 region has 14 residues. Trimming at V came to 3 bases and at J to 4 bases, leaving 5 bases not matched to a gene. DNA of the CDR3: TGTGCCAGCAGCTTCGCGTCTAGCGGAGAGACCCAGTACTTC. It yields the protein CASSFASSGETQYF.

The chain employs TRBV5-1 and TRBJ2-5, with a tentative D call TRBD1 (6 bases). The CDR3 is made up of 14 amino acids. Trimming left V 3 bases short and J 1 base short, with 10 bases between. Looked up from germline, CDR1 is SGHRS and CDR2 is YFSETQ. The CDR3 spells CASSSGQFQETQYF. The DNA for the CDR3 is TGCGCCAGCAGCTCAGGACAGTTCCAAGAGACCCAGTACTTC.

This chain uses TRBV20-1 with TRBJ2-3; 7 bases match TRBD1. This CDR3 has 14 amino acids. Germline trimming cut 6 bases from V and 0 bases from J; bases unmatched to any gene: 6. Germline V CDR1 and CDR2: DFQATT, SNEGSKA (reference sequence). The CDR3 loop reads CSANRQGSTDTQYF. CDR3 nucleotide sequence: TGCAGTGCCAATAGACAGGGAAGCACAGATACGCAGTATTTT.

There are many counts of this clonotype. The chain combines TRBV29-1 with TRBJ2-5; TRBD2 matches at 11 bases. The germline gives CDR1 SQVTM, CDR2 ANQGSEA. The CDR3 contains 16 residues. Trimming cost V 4 bases and J 1 base; bases outside gene matches: 8. The CDR3 coding sequence is TGCAGCGTTGTGGGAGGGACTAGCGGATCCCAAGAGACCCAGTACTTC. Protein: CSVVGGTSGSQETQYF.

The CDR3 reads CSVEDILNTEAFF. The CDR3 DNA sequence: TGCAGCGTTGAAGACATCCTGAACACTGAAGCTTTCTTT. The V call is TRBV29-1, the J call TRBJ1-1; D not certain. The CDR3 spans 13 residues. The V end lost 0 bases, the J end lost 0 bases, and 5 bases lay between the germline ends. The germline gives CDR1 SQVTM, CDR2 ANQGSEA.

Note on this clonotype: The junction departs from germline at one end; a sequencing error may be responsible. The chain recombines TRBV27 with TRBJ2-5; D remains unclear. Germline lookup yields CDR1 MNHEY and CDR2 SMNVEV (reference sequence). This CDR3 contains 14 residues. CDR3 residues: CAGSDSNTYNEQYF. The CDR3 DNA reads TGTGCCGGCAGCGACTCCAACACCTACAATGAGCAGTACTTC.

This chain joins TRBV29-1 and TRBJ2-5; tentatively, D is TRBD1 (6 bases). Germline-derived CDR1 and CDR2 are SQVTM and ANQGSEA. The V and J ends lost 6 bases and 3 bases respectively, with 11 bases between them. The CDR3 covers 12 residues. CDR3 coding DNA: TGCAGCGTGGATCACAGGGAAGAGACCCAGTACTTC. It is translated as CSVDHREETQYF.

Worth noting for this clonotype: A much larger clonotype is one base distant, so this may be a read error. This chain connects TRBV10-3 to TRBJ2-4; D not certain. The DNA end is a closer match to TRBJ2-7, so the J assignment may be wrong. Germline loops: CDR1 ENHRY, CDR2 SYGVKD. The CDR3 is 13 residues long. The CDR3 region is CARTTNPNYEQYF. The CDR3 region has the DNA TGTGCCAGGACGACAAACCCAAATTACGAGCAGTACTTC.